The T cell receptor (beta chain) described here comes from a study of cytomegalovirus exposure and HLA in healthy donors. Study overall: Early on, a data release was issued that held approximately 78 million unique TCRs from HLA-typed donors.

The length of the CDR3 is 13 residues. The germline V gene encodes CDR1 SGHAT and CDR2 FQDESV (reference sequence). V gave up 5 bases and J gave up 3 bases, with 8 bases separating them. To note about this clone: Its specificity is unknown.

Points from the study as a whole: Cytomegalovirus-associated status was assigned to about 160 TCR beta chains. According to an earlier analysis, most TCR beta V segments yielded productive rearrangements about 90% or about 30% of the time.

Primers included in the PCR were 60 Vbeta and 13 Jbeta primers. The method was immunoSEQ multiplex PCR; TCRdb's version includes in-frame clones alone and lacks a portion of them. The table has about 160,000 clones, about 80% seen once. Sequences were obtained from PBMCs. The chain is built from TRBV11-1 and TRBJ1-5; D unclear. The receptor was isolated from a young man in good health and CMV-seronegative. Written as DNA, the CDR3 is TGTGCCAGCAGCCTGGGCCTCAATCAGCCCCAGCATTTT. Translated: CASSLGLNQPQHF.